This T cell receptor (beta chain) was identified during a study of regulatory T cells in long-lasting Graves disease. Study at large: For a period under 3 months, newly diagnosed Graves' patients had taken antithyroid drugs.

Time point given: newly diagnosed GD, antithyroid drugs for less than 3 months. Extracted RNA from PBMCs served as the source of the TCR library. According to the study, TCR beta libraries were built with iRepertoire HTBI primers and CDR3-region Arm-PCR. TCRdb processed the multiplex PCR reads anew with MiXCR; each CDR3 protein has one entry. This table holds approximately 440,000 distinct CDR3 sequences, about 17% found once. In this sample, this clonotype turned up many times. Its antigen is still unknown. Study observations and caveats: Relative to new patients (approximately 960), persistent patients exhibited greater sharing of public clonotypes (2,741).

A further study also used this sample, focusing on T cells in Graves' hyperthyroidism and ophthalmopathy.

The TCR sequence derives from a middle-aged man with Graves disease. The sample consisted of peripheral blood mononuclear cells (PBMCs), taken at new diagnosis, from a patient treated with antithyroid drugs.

Here the CDR3 reads CASSEGLAGEGQETQYF. The CDR3 region has the DNA TGTGCCAGCAGCGAGGGACTAGCGGGAGAGGGGCAAGAGACCCAGTACTTC. The chain uses TRBV5-5 and TRBJ2-5; the match to TRBD2 covers 14 bases. The germline V gene encodes CDR1 SGHKS and CDR2 YYEKEE (reference sequence). Trimming at V came to 4 bases and at J to 2 bases, leaving 7 bases not matched to a gene. There are 17 residues in the CDR3.